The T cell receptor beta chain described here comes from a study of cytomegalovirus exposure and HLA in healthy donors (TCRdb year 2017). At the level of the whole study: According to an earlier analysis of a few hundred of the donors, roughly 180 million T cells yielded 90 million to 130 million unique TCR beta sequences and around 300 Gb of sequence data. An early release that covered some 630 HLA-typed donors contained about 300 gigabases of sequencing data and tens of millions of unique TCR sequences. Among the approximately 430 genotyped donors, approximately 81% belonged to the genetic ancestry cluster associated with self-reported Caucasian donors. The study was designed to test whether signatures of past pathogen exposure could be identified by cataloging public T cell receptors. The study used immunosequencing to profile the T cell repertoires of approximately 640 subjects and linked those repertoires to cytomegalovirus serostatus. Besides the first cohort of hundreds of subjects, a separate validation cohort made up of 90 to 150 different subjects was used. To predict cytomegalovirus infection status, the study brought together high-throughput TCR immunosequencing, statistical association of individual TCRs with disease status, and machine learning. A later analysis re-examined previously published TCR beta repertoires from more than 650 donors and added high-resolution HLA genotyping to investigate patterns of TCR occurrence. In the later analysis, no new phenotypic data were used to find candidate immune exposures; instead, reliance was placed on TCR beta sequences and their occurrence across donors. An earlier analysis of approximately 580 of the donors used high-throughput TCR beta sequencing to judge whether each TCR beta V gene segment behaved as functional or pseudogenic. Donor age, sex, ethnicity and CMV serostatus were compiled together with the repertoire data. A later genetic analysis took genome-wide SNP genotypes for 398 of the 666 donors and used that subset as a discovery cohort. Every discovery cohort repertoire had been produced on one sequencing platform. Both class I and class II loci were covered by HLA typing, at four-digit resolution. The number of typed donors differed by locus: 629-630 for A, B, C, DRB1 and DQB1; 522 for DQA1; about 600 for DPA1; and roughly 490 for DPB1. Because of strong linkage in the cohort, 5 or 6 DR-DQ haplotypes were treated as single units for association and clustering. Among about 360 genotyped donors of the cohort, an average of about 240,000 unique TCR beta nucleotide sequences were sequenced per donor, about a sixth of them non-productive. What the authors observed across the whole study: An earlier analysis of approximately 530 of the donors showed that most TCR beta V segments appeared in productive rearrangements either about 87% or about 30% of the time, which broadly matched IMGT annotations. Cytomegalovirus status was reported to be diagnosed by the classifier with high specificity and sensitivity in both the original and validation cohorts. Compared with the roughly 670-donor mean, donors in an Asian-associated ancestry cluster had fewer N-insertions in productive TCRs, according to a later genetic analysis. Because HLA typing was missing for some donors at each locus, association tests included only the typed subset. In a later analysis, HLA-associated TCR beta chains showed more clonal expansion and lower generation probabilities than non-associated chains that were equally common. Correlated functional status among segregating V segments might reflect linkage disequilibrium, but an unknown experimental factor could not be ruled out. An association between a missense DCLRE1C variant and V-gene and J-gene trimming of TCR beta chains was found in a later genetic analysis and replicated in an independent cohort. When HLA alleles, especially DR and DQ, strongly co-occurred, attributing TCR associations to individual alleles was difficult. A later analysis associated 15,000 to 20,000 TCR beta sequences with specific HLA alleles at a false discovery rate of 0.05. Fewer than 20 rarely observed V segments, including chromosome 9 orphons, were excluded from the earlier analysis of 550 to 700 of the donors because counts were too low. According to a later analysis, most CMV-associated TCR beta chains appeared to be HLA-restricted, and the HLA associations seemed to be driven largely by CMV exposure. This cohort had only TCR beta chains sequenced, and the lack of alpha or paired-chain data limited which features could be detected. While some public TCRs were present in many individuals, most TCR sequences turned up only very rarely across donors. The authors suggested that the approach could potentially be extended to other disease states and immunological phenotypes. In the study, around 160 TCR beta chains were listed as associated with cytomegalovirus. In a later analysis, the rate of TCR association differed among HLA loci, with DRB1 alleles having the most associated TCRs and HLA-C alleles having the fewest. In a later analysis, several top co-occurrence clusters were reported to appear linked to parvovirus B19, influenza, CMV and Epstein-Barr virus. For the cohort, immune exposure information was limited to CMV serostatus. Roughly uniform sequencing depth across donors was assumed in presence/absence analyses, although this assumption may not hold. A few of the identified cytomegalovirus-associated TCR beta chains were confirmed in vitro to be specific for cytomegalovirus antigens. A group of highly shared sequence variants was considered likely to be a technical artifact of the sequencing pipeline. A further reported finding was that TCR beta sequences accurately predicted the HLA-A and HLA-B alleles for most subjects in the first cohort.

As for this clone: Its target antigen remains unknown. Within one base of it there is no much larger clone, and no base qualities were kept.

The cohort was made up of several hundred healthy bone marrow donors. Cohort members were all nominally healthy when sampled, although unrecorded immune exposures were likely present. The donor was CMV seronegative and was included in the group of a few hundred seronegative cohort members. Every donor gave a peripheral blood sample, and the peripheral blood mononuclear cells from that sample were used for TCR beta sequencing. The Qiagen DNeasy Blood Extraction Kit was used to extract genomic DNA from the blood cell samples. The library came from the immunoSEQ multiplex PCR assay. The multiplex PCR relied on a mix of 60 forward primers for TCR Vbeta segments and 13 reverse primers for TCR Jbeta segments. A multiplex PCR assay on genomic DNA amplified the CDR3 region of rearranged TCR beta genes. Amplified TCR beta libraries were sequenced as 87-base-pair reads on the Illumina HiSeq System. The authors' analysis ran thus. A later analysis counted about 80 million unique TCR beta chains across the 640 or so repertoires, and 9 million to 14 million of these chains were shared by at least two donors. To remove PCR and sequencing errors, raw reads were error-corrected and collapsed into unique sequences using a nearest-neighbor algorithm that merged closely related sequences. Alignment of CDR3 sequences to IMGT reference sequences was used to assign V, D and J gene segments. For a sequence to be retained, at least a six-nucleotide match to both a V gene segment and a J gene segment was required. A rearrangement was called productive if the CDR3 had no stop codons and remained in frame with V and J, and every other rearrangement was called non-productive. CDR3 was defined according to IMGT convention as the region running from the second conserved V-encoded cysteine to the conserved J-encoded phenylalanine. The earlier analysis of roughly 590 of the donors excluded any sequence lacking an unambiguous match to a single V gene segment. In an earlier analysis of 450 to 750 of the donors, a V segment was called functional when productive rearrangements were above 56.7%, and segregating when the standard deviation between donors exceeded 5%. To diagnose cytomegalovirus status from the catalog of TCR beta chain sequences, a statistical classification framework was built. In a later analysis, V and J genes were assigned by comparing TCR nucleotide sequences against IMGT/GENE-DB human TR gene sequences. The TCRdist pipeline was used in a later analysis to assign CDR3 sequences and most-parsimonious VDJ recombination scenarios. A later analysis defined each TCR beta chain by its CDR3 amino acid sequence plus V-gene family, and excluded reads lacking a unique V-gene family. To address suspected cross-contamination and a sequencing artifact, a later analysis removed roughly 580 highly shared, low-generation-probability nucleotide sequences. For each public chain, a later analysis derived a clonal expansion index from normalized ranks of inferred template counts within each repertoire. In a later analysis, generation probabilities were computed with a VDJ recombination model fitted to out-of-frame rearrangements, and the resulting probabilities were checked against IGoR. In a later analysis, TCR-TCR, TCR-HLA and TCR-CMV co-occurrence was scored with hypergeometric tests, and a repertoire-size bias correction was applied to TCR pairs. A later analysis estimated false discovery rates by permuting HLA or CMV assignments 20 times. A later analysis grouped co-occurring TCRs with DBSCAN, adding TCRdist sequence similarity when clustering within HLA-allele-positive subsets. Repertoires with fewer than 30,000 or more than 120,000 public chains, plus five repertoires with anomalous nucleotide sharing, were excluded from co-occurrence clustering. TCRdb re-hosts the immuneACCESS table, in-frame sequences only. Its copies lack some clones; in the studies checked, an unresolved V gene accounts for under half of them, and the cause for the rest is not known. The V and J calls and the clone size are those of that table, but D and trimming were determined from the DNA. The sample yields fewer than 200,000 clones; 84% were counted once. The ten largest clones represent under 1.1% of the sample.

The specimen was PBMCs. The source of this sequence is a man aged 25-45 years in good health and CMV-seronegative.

The CDR3 corresponds to CASSPLRAGPTYEQYF. The bases read TGTGCCAGCAGCCCTCTTCGAGCGGGCCCGACCTACGAGCAGTACTTC. The chain is encoded by TRBV13 joined to TRBJ2-7, with a tentative D gene TRBD2 over 6 matching bases. The germline V gene (reference sequence) sets CDR1 to PRHDT and CDR2 to FYEKMQ. The CDR3 starts with the cysteine, ends with the phenylalanine, and has 16 residues. Left in the record is the CDR3 DNA by itself, 48 bases read in frame from the first base. A distance of 19 bases separates the germline ends of V and J, which lose 5 bases and 2 bases respectively. Full variable domain (CDR3 extended with the reference TRBV13 and TRBJ2-7 proteins): AAGVIQSPRHLIKEKRETATLKCYPIPRHDTVYWYQQGPGQDPQFLISFYEKMQSDKGSIPDRFSAQQFSDYHSELNMSSLELGDSALYFCASSPLRAGPTYEQYFGPGTRLTVT.